A single sample gave rise to the 23 T cell receptor beta chains below, sequenced in a study of blood T cell repertoires in COVID-19. Sequenced by immunoSEQ multiplex PCR; TCRdb stores in-frame clones only, minus some. The sample holds approximately 250,000 clones; 80% to 90% are singletons and the top ten take over 2.5%. Sequencing was done on a sample of PBMCs or T cells enriched from blood (not recorded which). The receptors originated from a woman between 40 and 55 years old who had been exposed to COVID-19.

The chain couples TRBV7-9 to TRBJ1-2; D call uncertain. The CDR3 consists of 12 residues. Trimming removed 5 bases at V and 4 bases at J, with 8 bases between. Germline CDR1 and CDR2: SEHNR and FQNEAQ (reference sequence). For the CDR3, the DNA is TGTGCCAGCAGCCGAGACACCTATGGCTACACCTTC. It codes for CASSRDTYGYTF.

Concerning this clone itself: At one of its ends the junction is not consistent with the germline gene, which may arise from a read error. This chain links TRBV5-1 with TRBJ2-3; no firm D call. CDR1 is SGHRS, CDR2 YFSETQ, per germline. The CDR3 sequence is 16 residues long. CDR3 sequence (DNA): TGTGCCAGCAGATATGACCTAGGATCTGCGGCAGATACGCAGTATTTT. Translation gives CASRYDLGSAADTQYF. The full variable domain, rest sourced from reference TRBV5-1 and TRBJ2-3, is KAGVTQTPRYLIKTRGQQVTLSCSPISGHRSVSWYQQTPGQGLQFLFEYFSETQRNKGNFPGRFSGRQFSNSRSEMNVSTLELGDSALYLCASRYDLGSAADTQYFGPGTRLTVL.

The chain joins TRBV24-1 to TRBJ2-2, with D possibly matching TRBD1 (5 bases). Per the germline V gene, CDR1 is KGHDR and CDR2 is SFDVKD. There are 17 residues in the CDR3. V dropped 4 bases and J dropped 2 bases, with 16 bases sitting between them. CDR3 residues: CATSDYRSYRNTGELFF. The CDR3 nucleotides are TGTGCCACCAGTGACTACAGGTCTTACCGAAACACCGGGGAGCTGTTTTTT.

This sequence joins TRBV19 and TRBJ1-2; D is perhaps TRBD1 (5 bases). The V gene lost 4 bases and the J gene lost 0 bases, with 15 bases spanning the gap. CDR1 is LNHDA and CDR2 is SQIVND in the germline V gene (reference sequence). This CDR3 has 16 residues. CDR3 in amino acids: CASSTTGGTANYGYTF. CDR3 sequence (DNA): TGTGCCAGTAGTACAACGGGAGGGACGGCTAACTATGGCTACACCTTC.

In DNA form, the CDR3 reads TGTGCCAGCAGCGGGAGGGCGGGGGGCGTCACAGATACGCAGTATTTT. Translation gives CASSGRAGGVTDTQYF. This chain connects TRBV9 to TRBJ2-3; TRBD2 matches at 8 bases. The CDR3 covers 16 residues. With 3 bases clipped from V and 2 bases from J, the junction kept 8 bases outside the gene matches. Germline CDR1 SGDLS, CDR2 YYNGEE.

This chain connects TRBV5-1 to TRBJ2-7; a possible D gene is TRBD1 (6 bases). Trimming removed 0 bases from V and 2 bases from J, with 9 bases in between. The germline V gene has CDR1 SGHRS and CDR2 YFSETQ. There are 14 residues in the CDR3. In nucleotides, the CDR3 is TGCGCCAGCAGCTTGGGTACAGGGCCCTACGAGCAGTACTTC. Its protein is CASSLGTGPYEQYF.

This clone was observed a handful of times. CDR3 sequence reads: CATSPPSRGGGELFF. In nucleotides, the CDR3 is TGTGCCACCAGCCCCCCCTCCCGGGGAGGTGGGGAGCTGTTTTTT. The genes are TRBV24-1 and TRBJ2-2; D may be TRBD2 (6 bases). The germline V gene encodes CDR1 KGHDR and CDR2 SFDVKD. Deletions cut 7 bases from V and 8 bases from J, with 19 bases between. The CDR3 length is 15 residues.

This sequence joins TRBV5-6 and TRBJ2-7, with 12 bases that match TRBD2. CDR1 and CDR2 (germline): SGHDT, YYEEEE. J lost 4 bases, V lost 5 bases, and 7 bases had no gene match. This CDR3 has 15 residues. CDR3 residues: CASSWLAGGIYEQYV. The DNA of the CDR3 is TGTGCCAGCAGTTGGCTAGCGGGAGGGATTTACGAGCAGTACGTC.

The chain joins TRBV5-8 to TRBJ1-2; D is undetermined. Germline V CDR1 and CDR2: SGHTS, YDEGEE. Trimming took 4 bases from V and 8 from J, leaving 12 bases between them. CDR3 length equals 12 residues. This CDR3 is CASSREETGYTF. DNA for the CDR3: TGTGCCAGCAGCCGGGAAGAGACGGGCTACACCTTC.

The rearrangement joins TRBV2 to TRBJ1-1, with D possibly being TRBD1 (5 bases). Trimming took 7 bases from V and 0 from J, leaving 15 bases between them. Germline V gene data show CDR1 as SNHLY and CDR2 as FYNNEI. The CDR3 covers 15 residues. The CDR3 region has the DNA TGTGCCAGCAAGCGCAGGGAAGTAATGAACACTGAAGCTTTCTTT. Protein sequence: CASKRREVMNTEAFF.

This chain links TRBV6-5 with TRBJ1-5; D not certain. Germline assignment: CDR1 MNHEY and CDR2 SVGAGI. V lost 0 bases, J lost 2 bases, and 8 bases lay in between. The CDR3 loop spans 15 amino acids. CDR3 residues: CASSYSGNGNQPQHF. In DNA form, the CDR3 reads TGTGCCAGCAGTTACTCGGGCAACGGCAATCAGCCCCAGCATTTT.

This rearrangement joins TRBV30 to TRBJ1-6; 9 bases map to TRBD1. This CDR3 has 14 residues. The junction had 3 bases not matched to a gene; V was cut back by 4 bases and J by 5 bases. Germline values: CDR1 GTSNPN, CDR2 SVGIG (reference sequence). In nucleotides, the CDR3 is TGTGCCTGGACAGGACAGGGGAATAATTCACCCCTCCACTTT. This encodes CAWTGQGNNSPLHF.

This clone was seen only a few times. The chain combines TRBV11-3 with TRBJ2-1; 7 nucleotides line up with TRBD2. V shed 5 bases and J 1 base; nucleotides not matched to a gene: 5. The CDR3 has 15 amino acids. The V gene's germline CDR1 is SGHNT and CDR2 YENEEA. The DNA of the CDR3 is TGTGCCAGCAGCGGGGAGGGCCGGTCCTACAATGAGCAGTTCTTC. It specifies CASSGEGRSYNEQFF.

The chain links TRBV7-3 to TRBJ1-2; 8 bases line up with TRBD1. This CDR3 has 14 residues. Looked up from germline, CDR1 is SGHTA and CDR2 is FQGTGA. With 5 bases clipped from V and 8 bases from J, the junction kept 10 bases outside the gene matches. The CDR3, as DNA: TGTGCCAGCAGCGTCGACAGGGGATCTGACGGCTACACCTTC. Encoded protein: CASSVDRGSDGYTF. Combining the CDR3 with reference TRBV7-3 and TRBJ1-2 gives the whole variable domain GAGVSQTPSNKVTEKGKYVELRCDPISGHTALYWYRQSLGQGPEFLIYFQGTGAADDSGLPNDRFFAVRPEGSVSTLKIQRTERGDSAVYLCASSVDRGSDGYTFGSGTRLTVV.

The V and J genes are TRBV4-3 and TRBJ2-1; no firm D call. Per germline, CDR1 LGHNA and CDR2 YSLEER. The CDR3 runs 15 residues. V was pared by 0 bases and J by 6 bases, with 12 bases between. CDR3 coding DNA: TGCGCCAGCAGCCAAGAGGTAGGTTGGAGCAATGAGCAGTTCTTC. Its translation is CASSQEVGWSNEQFF.

This rearrangement joins TRBV10-3 to TRBJ1-2, with 9 bases that match TRBD1. Trimming took 4 bases from V and 8 from J; bases not matched to a gene: 2. This CDR3 spans 12 amino acids. The germline V gene has CDR1 ENHRY and CDR2 SYGVKD. The CDR3 nucleotides are TGTGCCATCAGTGCCGGACAGGGGGGCTACACCTTC. It yields the protein CAISAGQGGYTF.

This chain joins TRBV18 and TRBJ2-3; D remains ambiguous. Germline V gives CDR1 KGHSH, CDR2 LQKENI. There are 14 residues in the CDR3. Deletions cut 4 bases from V and 0 bases from J, with 8 bases between. In DNA, the CDR3 is TGTGCCAGCTCACTTCCCCCTAGCACAGATACGCAGTATTTT. Translation gives CASSLPPSTDTQYF.

The rearrangement uses TRBV30 and TRBJ1-2; the D gene is possibly TRBD1 (5 bases). From germline, CDR1 is GTSNPN and CDR2 SVGIG (reference sequence). The CDR3 is 13 residues long. V lost 3 bases and J 7 bases, leaving 15 bases between the germline ends. CDR3 sequence: CAWRMTAGFGYTF. CDR3 in DNA: TGTGCCTGGAGGATGACAGCAGGGTTTGGCTACACCTTC.

The rearrangement links TRBV7-6 to TRBJ2-3, with a weak D call TRBD2 (6 bases). Germline V lookup: CDR1 SGHVS, CDR2 FNYEAQ. This CDR3 has 21 amino acids. V lost 5 bases and J 0 bases, leaving 30 bases between the germline ends. CDR3 amino acids: CASSPSVIGHRRRPSTDTQYF. For the CDR3, the DNA is TGTGCCAGCAGCCCTAGCGTCATAGGGCACAGGCGTCGCCCTAGCACAGATACGCAGTATTTT.

The chain links TRBV19 to TRBJ1-3, with D perhaps TRBD1 (5 bases). The germline gives CDR1 LNHDA, CDR2 SQIVND (reference sequence). The V end lost 7 bases, the J end lost 0 bases, and 13 bases lay between the germline ends. The CDR3 is 15 residues long. The CDR3 coding sequence is TGTGCCAGTATTGGGGGGACGCTCTCTGGAAACACCATATATTTT. This codes for CASIGGTLSGNTIYF. Complete variable domain (other parts from reference TRBV19 and TRBJ1-3): DGGITQSPKYLFRKEGQNVTLSCEQNLNHDAMYWYRQDPGQGLRLIYYSQIVNDFQKGDIAEGYSVSREKKESFPLTVTSAQKNPTAFYLCASIGGTLSGNTIYFGEGSWLTVV.

The chain carries TRBV5-1 and TRBJ1-3; 8 bases are shared with TRBD1. This CDR3 comprises 16 residues. The germline V gene has CDR1 SGHRS and CDR2 YFSETQ. J lost 4 bases, V lost 0 bases, and 6 bases had no gene match. The CDR3 sequence: CASSLARTGTGNTIYF. The DNA of the CDR3 is TGCGCCAGCAGCTTGGCAAGGACAGGGACAGGAAACACCATATATTTT.

This chain uses TRBV30 with TRBJ1-2, with TRBD1 matching 7 bases. There are 13 residues in the CDR3. Germline V gene lookup returns CDR1 GTSNPN and CDR2 SVGIG (reference sequence). J gave up 1 base and V 5 bases, and 4 bases lay outside the gene matches. This CDR3 is CAWGQEINYGYTF. Here the CDR3 DNA reads TGTGCCTGGGGACAGGAGATTAACTATGGCTACACCTTC.

V and J are TRBV15 and TRBJ1-1; D is uncertain. There are 14 residues in the CDR3. Trimming pared 0 bases from V and 0 bases from J, leaving 5 bases between. Germline V gene sequence: CDR1 LNHNV, CDR2 YYDKDF (reference sequence). CDR3 protein: CATSRDLLNTEAFF. Here the CDR3 DNA reads TGTGCCACCAGCAGAGATTTATTGAACACTGAAGCTTTCTTT.